Shown below are 27 T cell receptor beta chains from a single sample sequenced in a study of blood T cell repertoires in COVID-19. The repertoire was sequenced with immunoSEQ multiplex PCR; TCRdb's copy has only in-frame clones and lacks some. The sample consists of some 47,000 clones, 86% of them appearing once. The sequencing sample was made of peripheral blood. Source of these receptors: a woman aged 55-70 years with acute or convalescent COVID-19.

The chain joins TRBV6-1 to TRBJ1-5; tentatively, D is TRBD1 (5 bases). The CDR3 is 14 amino acids. Germline V gene lookup returns CDR1 MNHNS and CDR2 SASEGT. V was trimmed by 1 base and J by 4 bases, leaving 8 bases between them. The CDR3 loop reads CASSEGGGNQPQHF. The DNA of the CDR3 is TGTGCCAGCAGTGAAGGGGGGGGAAATCAGCCCCAGCATTTT.

This clone was observed a handful of times. This sequence joins TRBV18 and TRBJ2-3; 9 bases agree with TRBD1. Germline assignment: CDR1 KGHSH and CDR2 LQKENI. Germline trimming cut 3 bases from V and 6 bases from J; bases unmatched to any gene: 10. The CDR3 is 16 residues long. CDR3 sequence reads: CASSPLGTGTPDTQYF. The CDR3 DNA reads TGTGCCAGCTCACCTCTCGGGACAGGGACCCCGGATACGCAGTATTTT.

The V call is TRBV19, the J call TRBJ1-6; no firm D call. The V gene's germline CDR1 is LNHDA and CDR2 SQIVND (reference sequence). Trimming cost V 7 bases and J 7 bases, with 14 bases left between them. The CDR3 loop spans 14 amino acids. The DNA for the CDR3 is TGTGCCAGTAAACTACGAGATGGCAATTCACCCCTCCACTTT. Translating gives CASKLRDGNSPLHF. Full variable domain (outside the CDR3, taken from reference TRBV19 and TRBJ1-6): DGGITQSPKYLFRKEGQNVTLSCEQNLNHDAMYWYRQDPGQGLRLIYYSQIVNDFQKGDIAEGYSVSREKKESFPLTVTSAQKNPTAFYLCASKLRDGNSPLHFGNGTRLTVT.

This clone has only one observation. The rearrangement links TRBV4-2 to TRBJ1-5; 7 bases are a match to TRBD1. Germline CDR1 and CDR2: LGHNA and YNFKEQ. The length of the CDR3 is 15 residues. The V and J ends lost 3 bases and 2 bases, in that order; junction bases with no gene match: 4. As DNA, the CDR3 is TGTGCCAGCAGCCAGCCCGACAGGGGCAATCAGCCCCAGCATTTT. Encoded protein: CASSQPDRGNQPQHF.

The genes are TRBV7-2 and TRBJ2-3; D remains unclear. Germline CDR1 reads SGHTA; CDR2 reads FQGNSA. This CDR3 region has 15 residues. V lost 2 bases, J lost 0 bases, and 9 bases lay in between. In DNA, the CDR3 is TGTGCCAGCAGCTTACTTTATTCTAGCACAGATACGCAGTATTTT. Protein product: CASSLLYSSTDTQYF.

This clone has only a few counts. The chain employs TRBV30 and TRBJ1-4; 9 nucleotides line up with TRBD1. J was trimmed by 5 bases and V by 7 bases; bases with no gene match: 5. This CDR3 comprises 13 residues. From germline, CDR1 is GTSNPN and CDR2 SVGIG (reference sequence). The CDR3 DNA follows: TGTGCCTCCTCCGGGACAGGGAATGAAAAACTGTTTTTT. This gives the protein CASSGTGNEKLFF.

The chain is built from TRBV6-1 and TRBJ2-7; possibly TRBD2 for D (5 bases). CDR3 size: 13 residues. With 3 bases removed from V and 2 bases from J, the gap between germline ends came to 8 bases. Germline assignment: CDR1 MNHNS and CDR2 SASEGT. CDR3 sequence reads: CASSDSGPYEQYF. The DNA for the CDR3 is TGTGCCAGCAGTGACAGCGGACCCTACGAGCAGTACTTC.

The V gene is TRBV6-1, the J gene TRBJ1-5, with D possibly TRBD1 on 6 matching bases. Looked up from germline, CDR1 is MNHNS and CDR2 is SASEGT. This CDR3 contains 14 residues. The ends were cut back, 0 bases at V and 6 bases at J, with 9 bases in the middle. CDR3 DNA sequence: TGTGCCAGCAGTGAAGCCAGGGGTGCTCAGCCCCAGCATTTT. Translating gives CASSEARGAQPQHF.

This sequence joins TRBV28 and TRBJ2-5; 13 bases are shared with TRBD2. The length of the CDR3 is 16 residues. CDR1 MDHEN and CDR2 SYDVKM come from the germline V gene. The junction had 7 bases not matched to a gene; V was cut back by 6 bases and J by 3 bases. The CDR3 loop reads CASRRLAGGQKETQYF. The CDR3 region has the DNA TGTGCCAGCAGGCGACTAGCGGGGGGCCAGAAAGAGACCCAGTACTTC. The entire variable domain, with the rest obtained from reference TRBV28 and TRBJ2-5, is as follows: DVKVTQSSRYLVKRTGEKVFLECVQDMDHENMFWYRQDPGLGLRLIYFSYDVKMKEKGDIPEGYSVSREKKERFSLILESASTNQTSMYLCASRRLAGGQKETQYFGPGTRLLVL.

This rearrangement joins TRBV23-1 to TRBJ2-7; D call uncertain. TRBV23-1 is an open reading frame, and its role is uncertain. The CDR3 is 15 residues long. V was clipped by 1 base and J by 3 bases, with 13 bases between them. The CDR3 protein is CASSQLVAFHYEQYF. CDR3 sequence (DNA): TGCGCCAGCAGTCAATTAGTAGCATTTCACTACGAGCAGTACTTC.

This clone was seen only once. The CDR3 sequence is CASSPTGGNEKLFF. The DNA of the CDR3 is TGTGCCAGCAGCCCTACAGGGGGGAATGAAAAACTGTTTTTT. The rearrangement links TRBV9 to TRBJ1-4; 8 bases are shared with TRBD1. This CDR3 contains 14 residues. V lost 4 bases and J lost 5; bases outside the gene matches: 4. The germline V gene has CDR1 SGDLS and CDR2 YYNGEE.

This clone was recorded a few times. The chain links TRBV6-6 to TRBJ1-1, with D unclear. CDR1 and CDR2 (germline): MNHNY, SVGAGI (reference sequence). Deletions cut 5 bases from V and 1 base from J, with 8 bases between. The CDR3 extends over 13 amino acids. CDR3 coding DNA: TGTGCCAGCAGTCACCCAGGGAACACTGAAGCTTTCTTT. It encodes CASSHPGNTEAFF.

CDR3 bases: TGTGCCAGCTCCCGGCAACCCCAGCCTGGGAGATCATCTTATGGCTACACCTTC. Translation gives CASSRQPQPGRSSYGYTF. The chain is built from TRBV2 and TRBJ1-2, with D unclear. The CDR3 is 18 residues long. CDR1 is SNHLY, CDR2 FYNNEI, per germline. Trimming removed 8 bases from V and 5 bases from J, with 30 bases in between. Using reference TRBV2 and TRBJ1-2 for the parts outside the CDR3, the full variable domain is EPEVTQTPSHQVTQMGQEVILRCVPISNHLYFYWYRQILGQKVEFLVSFYNNEISEKSEIFDDQFSVERPDGSNFTLKIRSTKLEDSAMYFCASSRQPQPGRSSYGYTFGSGTRLTVV.

This sequence joins TRBV5-1 and TRBJ1-2; D call uncertain. Per the germline V gene, CDR1 is SGHRS and CDR2 is YFSETQ. This CDR3 has 14 amino acids. Trimming stripped 6 bases from V and 3 bases from J, with 15 bases between. The CDR3 DNA follows: TGCGCCAGCACCCGATCCCCCGGGGACTATGGCTACACCTTC. Translation: CASTRSPGDYGYTF.

This chain joins TRBV5-1 and TRBJ1-1; 9 bases are a match to TRBD1. Looked up from germline, CDR1 is SGHRS and CDR2 is YFSETQ. The CDR3 extends over 17 amino acids. Trimming cost V 3 bases and J 4 bases; bases outside gene matches: 13. DNA for the CDR3: TGCGCCAGCAGCTACGGACAGGGGAGTTTTACGGCCACTGAAGCTTTCTTT. Its translation: CASSYGQGSFTATEAFF.

V usage is TRBV3-1 (or the pseudogene TRBV3-2) and J usage is TRBJ1-6; no reliable D call. V was clipped by 4 bases and J by 5 bases, with 6 bases between them. Per germline, CDR1 LGHDT and CDR2 YNNKEL (reference sequence). The CDR3 sequence is 13 residues long. This CDR3 is CASSPNDNSPLHF. The DNA for the CDR3 is TGTGCCAGCAGCCCAAATGATAATTCACCCCTCCACTTT.

The V gene is TRBV6-4, the J gene TRBJ1-2; 10 nucleotides agree with TRBD1. V was clipped by 6 bases and J by 6 bases; unmatched bases: 7. The CDR3 length is 14 residues. Germline V gene data show CDR1 as MRHNA and CDR2 as SNTAGT. The CDR3 is CASSPGQGTNGYTF. The CDR3 region has the DNA TGTGCCAGCAGCCCGGGACAGGGGACGAATGGCTACACCTTC.

The chain couples TRBV29-1 to TRBJ1-2; TRBD1 aligns across 12 bases. With 6 bases clipped from V and 8 bases from J, the junction kept 10 bases outside the gene matches. Germline CDR1 reads SQVTM; CDR2 reads ANQGSEA. This CDR3 contains 14 residues. In DNA form, the CDR3 reads TGCAGCGTCGACTTAGGGACAGGGGGCGCCGGCTACACCTTC. Its protein is CSVDLGTGGAGYTF.

Remarks on this clone: One end of the junction varies from germline; a read error may be responsible. The chain combines TRBV9 with TRBJ2-7; the D gene is possibly TRBD2 (6 bases). This CDR3 is built from 15 residues. Germline loops: CDR1 SGDLS, CDR2 YYNGEE. CDR3 bases: TGTGCCAGCAGCGTAGCTCCTAGCGCCTCCAACGAGCAGTACTTC. Its translation: CASSVAPSASNEQYF.

The chain combines TRBV7-2 with TRBJ2-7, with TRBD2 matching over 9 bases. Germline CDR1 SGHTA, CDR2 FQGNSA. The CDR3 runs to 15 residues. The junction had 3 bases not matched to a gene; V was cut back by 1 base and J by 2 bases. Here the CDR3 reads CASSLGIAGAYEQYF. For the CDR3, the DNA is TGTGCCAGCAGCTTAGGAATAGCGGGGGCCTACGAGCAGTACTTC.

The rearrangement joins TRBV6-5 to TRBJ2-7, with D perhaps TRBD1 (7 bases). Trimming left V 4 bases short and J 4 bases short, with 17 bases between. The CDR3 contains 15 residues. Germline V lookup: CDR1 MNHEY, CDR2 SVGAGI. The CDR3: CASSSPGGRNYEQYF. CDR3 bases: TGTGCCAGCAGTTCCCCAGGGGGGAGGAATTACGAGCAGTACTTC.

The J gene is TRBJ1-6, the V gene TRBV7-3; D remains unclear. V was shortened by 2 bases and J by 7 bases, with 6 bases between the two germline ends. Germline CDR1 and CDR2: SGHTA and FQGTGA. The CDR3 has 13 amino acids. CDR3 DNA: TGTGCCAGCAGCTTATCGGTGAATTCACCCCTCCACTTT. The encoded protein is CASSLSVNSPLHF.

The chain has TRBV5-1 and TRBJ1-2; 7 nucleotides match TRBD1. The CDR3 covers 13 residues. CDR1 and CDR2 (germline): SGHRS, YFSETQ. J gave up 3 bases and V 4 bases, and 3 bases lay outside the gene matches. Here the CDR3 reads CASSDDRDYGYTF. The CDR3 DNA reads as TGCGCCAGCAGCGACGACAGGGACTATGGCTACACCTTC.

CDR3 nucleotides: TGTGCCTGTCCGGATGGGGACAGTAACACCGGGGAGCTGTTTTTT. Its translation: CACPDGDSNTGELFF. The chain recombines TRBV30 with TRBJ2-2; 7 bases align to TRBD1. The V gene's germline CDR1 is GTSNPN and CDR2 SVGIG (reference sequence). This CDR3 has 15 amino acids. The junction had 9 bases not matched to a gene; V was cut back by 6 bases and J by 2 bases.

The chain employs TRBV3-1 (or the pseudogene TRBV3-2) and TRBJ1-2; 8 bases match TRBD1. The trim removed 3 bases at V and 7 bases at J, leaving 4 bases unmatched. The CDR3 is made up of 13 amino acids. The germline CDR1 and CDR2 sequences are LGHDT and YNNKEL (reference sequence). This chain's CDR3 is CASSQTGAVGYTF. The CDR3 DNA reads as TGTGCCAGCAGCCAGACAGGGGCCGTTGGCTACACCTTC.

The gene calls are TRBV27 and TRBJ1-2; 9 bases map to TRBD1. Trimming at V came to 6 bases and at J to 8 bases, leaving 13 bases not matched to a gene. The germline V gene encodes CDR1 MNHEY and CDR2 SMNVEV (reference sequence). This CDR3 region has 15 residues. The CDR3 DNA sequence: TGTGCCAGCAGCGGATCCGGGACAGGGACTGGGGGCTACACCTTC. Protein product: CASSGSGTGTGGYTF.

The DNA for the CDR3 is TGTGCCAGCAGCTTGCGGGGACAGGGGGCGTTGGGCTACACCTTC. Translation gives CASSLRGQGALGYTF. The chain links TRBV5-4 to TRBJ1-2, with 12 bases fitting TRBD1. This CDR3 comprises 15 residues. CDR1 and CDR2 from the germline V gene are SGHNT and YYREEE (reference sequence). Germline trimming cut 1 base from V and 8 bases from J; bases unmatched to any gene: 6.